One sample yielded the 23 T cell receptor beta chains listed below, sequenced in a study of beta chain features in type 1 diabetes. The whole isolated RNA underwent reverse transcription, so sequencing captured expressed TCRB transcripts. Clones were read by immunoSEQ multiplex PCR, and TCRdb kept only the in-frame ones, dropping some. The table includes about 220,000 clones, approximately 11% detected once. The material sequenced was central memory CD4+ T cells from blood. The origin of the receptors is a man younger than 35 in good health.

This chain connects TRBV28 to TRBJ1-2; D is uncertain. The CDR3 runs 12 residues. Per the germline V gene, CDR1 is MDHEN and CDR2 is SYDVKM. The germline V and J ends were trimmed by 3 bases and 8 bases, with 10 bases remaining between them. For the CDR3, the DNA is TGTGCCAGCAGTTTCGCAGCTGAGGGCTACACCTTC. Its protein product is CASSFAAEGYTF.

This clone was seen repeatedly, ten times or more. Within the sample, other DNA sequences also encode this same CDR3. The rearrangement uses TRBV19 and TRBJ2-1; D is ambiguous. With 7 bases removed from V and 7 bases from J, the gap between germline ends came to 5 bases. The CDR3 extends over 10 amino acids. The V gene's germline CDR1 is LNHDA and CDR2 SQIVND (reference sequence). In DNA form, the CDR3 reads TGTGCCAGTACCGGGAATGAGCAGTTCTTC. Its protein is CASTGNEQFF.

V is TRBV30 and J is TRBJ1-2; TRBD1 agrees at 12 bases. Germline loops: CDR1 GTSNPN, CDR2 SVGIG (reference sequence). The CDR3 loop spans 13 amino acids. The trim removed 5 bases at V and 8 bases at J, leaving 6 bases unmatched. The CDR3 sequence is CAWAGQGALGYTF. CDR3 nucleotide sequence: TGTGCCTGGGCGGGACAGGGGGCCTTGGGCTACACCTTC. The full variable domain, with the rest looked up from reference TRBV30 and TRBJ1-2, is SQTIHQWPATLVQPVGSPLSLECTVEGTSNPNLYWYRQAAGRGLQLLFYSVGIGQISSEVPQNLSASRPQDRQFILSSKKLLLSDSGFYLCAWAGQGALGYTFGSGTRLTVV.

The chain recombines TRBV28 with TRBJ1-5; tentatively, D is TRBD1 (6 bases). This CDR3 contains 17 residues. The germline V and J ends were trimmed by 4 bases and 7 bases, with 23 bases remaining between them. Germline values: CDR1 MDHEN, CDR2 SYDVKM. The CDR3 DNA reads TGTGCCAGCAGTTCTTTACGGGGGGGGCTGAGAAGGCAGCCCCAGCATTTT. Translating gives CASSSLRGGLRRQPQHF.

The rearrangement uses TRBV7-3 and TRBJ1-1; D unclear. The germline gives CDR1 SGHTA, CDR2 FQGTGA. The V end was cut by 5 bases, the J end by 1 base, with 17 bases between. The CDR3 extends over 16 amino acids. The CDR3 region is CASSPIVGLANTEAFF. CDR3 coding DNA: TGTGCCAGCAGCCCTATCGTCGGGTTAGCGAACACTGAAGCTTTCTTT. Using reference TRBV7-3 and TRBJ1-1 for the parts outside the CDR3, the full variable domain is GAGVSQTPSNKVTEKGKYVELRCDPISGHTALYWYRQSLGQGPEFLIYFQGTGAADDSGLPNDRFFAVRPEGSVSTLKIQRTERGDSAVYLCASSPIVGLANTEAFFGQGTRLTVV.

This clone was observed a handful of times. J is TRBJ2-7 and V is TRBV29-1; D is possibly TRBD2 (6 bases). The CDR3 consists of 12 residues. V lost 2 bases, J lost 7 bases, and 12 bases lay in between. In germline, CDR1 is SQVTM, CDR2 ANQGSEA. The CDR3 here is CSVETGEREQYF. DNA of the CDR3: TGCAGCGTTGAAACGGGGGAGCGTGAGCAGTACTTC.

This clone was found many times. This chain connects TRBV14 to TRBJ2-7; 7 bases are a match to TRBD2. The V gene's germline CDR1 is SGHDN and CDR2 FVKESK. CDR3 size: 17 residues. V shed 3 bases, J shed 3 bases, and the junction held 14 bases outside the gene matches. The CDR3 nucleotides are TGTGCCAGCAGCCACTTAAACCAAAAGCGGGGATACTACGAGCAGTACTTC. As protein: CASSHLNQKRGYYEQYF.

The gene calls are TRBV7-2 and TRBJ2-5, with D perhaps TRBD2 (6 bases). The tail of the sequence fits TRBJ2-7 better, so the J call may be wrong. Germline V CDR1 and CDR2: SGHTA, FQGNSA. The CDR3 contains 15 residues. As DNA, the CDR3 is TGTGCCAGCAGCTCAGACGGGGGACTTTCCTACGAGCAGTACTTC. The encoded protein is CASSSDGGLSYEQYF.

In this sample, this clone turned up many times. The sample holds other DNA sequences that translate to the same CDR3. J is TRBJ2-5 and V is TRBV19, with 9 bases that match TRBD1. Germline CDR1 and CDR2: LNHDA and SQIVND (reference sequence). Trimming at V came to 5 bases and at J to 5 bases, leaving 6 bases not matched to a gene. The CDR3 is made up of 14 amino acids. The CDR3 spells CASSSGTGRETQYF. The CDR3 DNA is TGTGCCAGTAGTTCCGGGACAGGGCGTGAGACCCAGTACTTC.

This sequence joins TRBV4-2 and TRBJ1-4; possibly TRBD1 for D (5 bases). Germline V gives CDR1 LGHNA, CDR2 YNFKEQ. Trimming removed 4 bases at V and 4 bases at J, with 10 bases between. CDR3 length equals 14 residues. The CDR3, as DNA: TGTGCCAGCAGCCTAAGGGGAAGTAATGAAAAACTGTTTTTT. It translates to CASSLRGSNEKLFF.

V is TRBV10-3 and J is TRBJ2-7, with TRBD1 identical over 8 bases. Germline loops: CDR1 ENHRY, CDR2 SYGVKD. This CDR3 has 14 residues. V was pared by 8 bases and J by 2 bases, with 8 bases of the junction left unmatched. The CDR3 reads CAIGRTGYTYEQYF. The CDR3, as DNA: TGTGCCATCGGTAGGACAGGGTATACCTACGAGCAGTACTTC.

The chain is built from TRBV6-1 and TRBJ1-3, with unresolved D. The CDR3 length is 16 residues. V was clipped by 0 bases and J by 0 bases, with 9 bases between them. CDR1 and CDR2 from the germline V gene are MNHNS and SASEGT. CDR3: CASSEAGWSSGNTIYF. CDR3 coding DNA: TGTGCCAGCAGTGAAGCGGGCTGGAGCTCTGGAAACACCATATATTTT.

The gene calls are TRBV1 and TRBJ2-3; the D segment call TRBD1 is taken from the table without a DNA check. TRBV1 is a documented pseudogene. This CDR3 is 14 amino acids long. CDR3 nucleotides: TGCATCAGGACCCGGGACAGCCGCCGAGATACGCAGTATTTT. This sequence encodes CIRTRDSRRDTQYF.

This clone came up a few times. The chain joins TRBV23-1 to TRBJ1-2; no definite D call. TRBV23-1 is noted as an ORF with a role that remains uncertain. This CDR3 is 14 amino acids long. V was pared by 0 bases and J by 4 bases, with 9 bases between. CDR3 sequence reads: CASSQSIEGYGYTF. CDR3 sequence (DNA): TGCGCCAGCAGTCAATCAATCGAGGGCTATGGCTACACCTTC.

The gene calls are TRBV9 and TRBJ2-7; TRBD2 might be the D (5 bases). V shed 0 bases and J shed 2 bases, with 12 bases lying between them. Germline V gene data show CDR1 as SGDLS and CDR2 as YYNGEE. The CDR3 consists of 15 residues. CDR3 residues: CASSVGEADAYEQYF. The CDR3 nucleotides read TGTGCCAGCAGCGTAGGAGAAGCGGATGCCTACGAGCAGTACTTC. Full variable domain (rest looked up from reference TRBV9 and TRBJ2-7): DSGVTQTPKHLITATGQRVTLRCSPRSGDLSVYWYQQSLDQGLQFLIQYYNGEERAKGNILERFSAQQFPDLHSELNLSSLELGDSALYFCASSVGEADAYEQYFGPGTRLTVT.

Only a few counts were recorded for this clone. The gene calls are TRBV5-1 and TRBJ2-1; D unresolved. This CDR3 comprises 13 residues. Trimming cost V 4 bases and J 6 bases, with 11 bases left between them. Germline assignment: CDR1 SGHRS and CDR2 YFSETQ. The CDR3 nucleotides read TGCGCCAGCAGCACGGGCCTAACCAATGAGCAGTTCTTC. The encoded protein is CASSTGLTNEQFF.

This clone showed up just a few times. The chain joins TRBV5-1 to TRBJ1-3, with 8 bases aligning to TRBD1. The CDR3 covers 17 residues. V trimming: 1 base; J trimming: 2 bases; junction bases outside the gene matches: 8. The germline CDR1 and CDR2 sequences are SGHRS and YFSETQ. DNA of the CDR3: TGCGCCAGCAGCTTGACCCCCCAGGGGGCGGCTGGAAACACCATATATTTT. Translation: CASSLTPQGAAGNTIYF.

The chain links TRBV30 to TRBJ2-6; the D is unclear. The CDR3 runs 13 residues. Germline V gives CDR1 GTSNPN, CDR2 SVGIG (reference sequence). Between the trimmed V and J ends, which lost 3 bases and 1 base, there was a span of 4 bases. CDR3 in DNA: TGTGCCTGGAGCAGATCTGGGGCCAACGTCCTGACTTTC. Its translation: CAWSRSGANVLTF.

This rearrangement joins TRBV7-9 to TRBJ1-4; D is unresolved. V lost 4 bases and J 4 bases, leaving 13 bases between the germline ends. Germline CDR1 is SEHNR and CDR2 is FQNEAQ (reference sequence). CDR3 length: 15 amino acids. The CDR3 loop reads CASSSGAGRNEKLFF. The CDR3 coding sequence is TGTGCCAGCAGCTCTGGTGCAGGTCGTAATGAAAAACTGTTTTTT. Full variable domain (outside the CDR3, taken from reference TRBV7-9 and TRBJ1-4): DTGVSQNPRHKITKRGQNVTFRCDPISEHNRLYWYRQTLGQGPEFLTYFQNEAQLEKSRLLSDRFSAERPKGSFSTLEIQRTEQGDSAMYLCASSSGAGRNEKLFFGSGTQLSVL.

This clone was observed a handful of times. The J gene is TRBJ2-5, the V gene TRBV5-1; possibly TRBD2 for D (5 bases). The germline V and J ends were trimmed by 3 bases and 2 bases, with 11 bases remaining between them. This CDR3 region has 14 residues. CDR1 is SGHRS, CDR2 YFSETQ, per germline. The CDR3 region is CASSSAGGQETQYF. The CDR3 DNA sequence: TGCGCCAGCAGCTCGGCCGGAGGACAAGAGACCCAGTACTTC.

This clone was picked up a small number of times. The chain is built from TRBV4-3 and TRBJ2-3; either TRBD1 or TRBD2 may supply D (5 bases each). V was clipped by 0 bases and J by 3 bases, with 19 bases between them. Germline CDR1 reads LGHNA; CDR2 reads YSLEER. CDR3 length: 18 amino acids. The CDR3 DNA sequence: TGCGCCAGCAGCCAAGACCTCGTGGGGGATGGGTCGACAGATACGCAGTATTTT. This codes for CASSQDLVGDGSTDTQYF.

V and J are TRBV30 and TRBJ1-5; D is undetermined. There are 13 residues in the CDR3. Germline V CDR1 and CDR2: GTSNPN, SVGIG (reference sequence). With 5 bases removed from V and 6 bases from J, the gap between germline ends came to 14 bases. This chain's CDR3 is CAWVPGSSQPQHF. The CDR3 DNA sequence: TGTGCCTGGGTCCCGGGGAGTAGTCAGCCCCAGCATTTT. The full variable domain, rest sourced from reference TRBV30 and TRBJ1-5, is SQTIHQWPATLVQPVGSPLSLECTVEGTSNPNLYWYRQAAGRGLQLLFYSVGIGQISSEVPQNLSASRPQDRQFILSSKKLLLSDSGFYLCAWVPGSSQPQHFGDGTRLSIL.

This chain connects TRBV7-8 to TRBJ1-5; D call uncertain. V dropped 0 bases and J dropped 3 bases, with 9 bases sitting between them. Germline V lookup: CDR1 SGHVS, CDR2 FQNEAQ. There are 15 residues in the CDR3. As DNA, the CDR3 is TGTGCCAGCAGCTTAGCGGGAGCACCCAATCAGCCCCAGCATTTT. Translating gives CASSLAGAPNQPQHF.